This T cell receptor (beta chain) was retrieved from a study of beta chain features in type 1 diabetes (dated by TCRdb to 2017 to 2018). Concerning the study at large: Patients and healthy donors did not differ in mean age, gender distribution, total cell number or subset yield. Across all samples, around 100 million sorted cells were examined, and cell number per subset correlated strongly with RNA yield. The study compared the TCRB repertoires of sorted circulating CD4+ T cell subsets in recently diagnosed type 1 diabetes patients with those in matched healthy donors. Regulatory and stem cell-like memory subsets were isolated from only 8 patients and about 8 healthy donors, whereas naive and central memory subsets came from all 28 donors. The full study reports these points: Fewer insertions and more nucleotide deletions at VDJ recombination sites were observed in patients with type 1 diabetes, implying thymic rearrangement abnormalities. PCR might favor shorter templates, but patient and control samples were amplified and corrected together, so any skew would affect both groups equally. HLA sub-analyses involved small numbers of individuals, so any influence of HLA type on TCRB rearrangement remained unresolved. The naive, central memory and regulatory TCRB repertoires appeared to resemble one another more closely among patients than among healthy donors. Because cDNA rather than genomic DNA was sequenced, highly expressing activated cells could have been over-represented, although no difference in activation and CD3 levels was found between groups. A moderate but significant shortening of TCRB CDR3 length was observed in type 1 diabetes patients in all four CD4+ subsets.

A remark on this clone: Its antigen is unknown. No much larger clone exists at a distance of one base, and base qualities are not known.

From each donor, a single peripheral blood sample of around 120 mL on average was drawn into heparinised tubes. A BD FACSAria II and a panel including CD45RO, CCR7, CD25, CD127, CD95 and CD27 were used to sort naive, central memory, regulatory and stem cell-like memory CD4+ T cells. A purity above 98% was achieved for all sorted populations. PBMCs were isolated right away by Lymphoprep density gradient centrifugation and were stained directly, without culture. Samples were stained and sorted in pairs, with one healthy donor and one patient per experiment, so that batch effects were minimized. The High Capacity cDNA Reverse Transcription Kit was used to reverse transcribe all of the isolated RNA, meaning that expressed TCRB transcripts were what got sequenced. Naive, central memory and regulatory T cell samples underwent deep immunoSEQ sequencing, averaging around 3.6 million total reads per sample. Sorted cells were lysed in RLT buffer, and RNA was extracted using DNase-treated RNeasy Micro or Mini kits according to cell number. Each cell subset was processed separately to prevent cross-contamination, with patient and healthy donor samples processed together. The immunoSEQ multiplex PCR was used to amplify TCRB sequences from cDNA, yielding 87-bp fragments that span the CDR3 region. The amplicons were sequenced using the Illumina HiSeq platform. The authors processed their data as follows. PCR bias was computationally corrected using synthetic template baselines, reads within Hamming distance 2 were collapsed, and singletons that could not be merged were discarded. Reads were aligned to IMGT to assign V, D and J genes, CDR3 length, and insertions or deletions at six rearrangement sites. Clonotype counts were normalized to sorted cell number within each subset before computing true diversity and Gini coefficients with the tcR R package. The overlap coefficient, calculated on TCRB nucleotide sequences, was used to quantify repertoire sharing. As a proxy for the pre-selection repertoire, out-of-frame TCRB sequences from naive cells were analyzed. TCRdb provides this immuneACCESS table in a form limited to in-frame rearrangements. Some clones are lacking; in checked studies, under half of them reflect an unresolved V gene, and why the rest are absent is not known. The V and J calls and clone size were taken over from that table, and D and trimming were inferred from the DNA. A total of 600,000 to 700,000 clones appear in this sample, approximately 13% of them only once. The top ten clones comprise over 0.1% of the sample.

As encoded in the germline V gene, CDR1 is LGHNA while CDR2 is YNFKEQ. V is pared back by 4 bases and J by 3 bases, with 12 bases lying between the germline termini. Reading from cysteine to phenylalanine, the CDR3 counts 15 amino acids. CDR3 DNA only is kept here, 45 bases in frame from base 1. The sequence derives from a man in his thirties or forties with type 1 diabetes. The sequenced sample was naive CD4+ T cells from blood. The cell subset or site tag for this specimen amounts to: true naive CD4+ T cells. The receptor chain draws on TRBV4-2 and TRBJ1-4; tentative D gene TRBD1, with 5 bases matching. The CDR3 in this case is CASSRAGTSNEKLFF. The base sequence is TGTGCCAGCAGCCGCGCCGGGACCTCTAATGAAAAACTGTTTTTT.